A selection of T cell receptor beta chains follows, all from one sample in a study of CD8 T cells in ankylosing spondylitis. TCRdb itself ran the 5' RACE reads through MiXCR, one entry per CDR3 protein. The sample yields 200,000 to 300,000 distinct CDR3 sequences, under 30% seen once. Source material: blood, either unsorted or a sorted T cell fraction (not recorded which). Every receptor here comes from a male donor with ankylosing spondylitis or in good health (not recorded which). Both conserved end residues are part of each CDR3. A D gene is named only where the DNA matches it firmly. Rows may omit the clone size; those that give it use once, few, many or a size class.

d_gene: NA; abundance: NA; v_gene: TRBV20-1; j_gene: TRBJ2-7; CDR3aa: CSARLGFYEQYF; CDR3nt: TGCAGTGCTAGGCTAGGGTTCTACGAGCAGTACTTC
d_gene: NA; abundance: NA; v_gene: TRBV18; j_gene: TRBJ2-7; CDR3aa: CASSHPRTPTYEQYF; CDR3nt: TGTGCCAGCTCACATCCGCGGACTCCCACCTACGAGCAGTACTTC
d_gene: NA; abundance: many; v_gene: TRBV20-1; j_gene: TRBJ2-7; CDR3aa: CSARNHRDLFYEQYF; CDR3nt: TGCAGTGCTCGCAATCACAGGGACCTATTCTACGAGCAGTACTTC
d_gene: TRBD1; abundance: NA; v_gene: TRBV11-2; j_gene: TRBJ2-5; CDR3aa: CASSLDRGRAGTQYF; CDR3nt: TGTGCCAGCAGCTTAGACAGGGGGCGGGCAGGGACCCAGTACTTC
d_gene: NA; abundance: NA; v_gene: TRBV24-1; j_gene: TRBJ1-2; CDR3aa: CATSDPGQYYGYTF; CDR3nt: TGTGCCACCAGTGATCCTGGACAGTACTATGGCTACACCTTC
d_gene: NA; abundance: few; v_gene: TRBV20-1; j_gene: TRBJ1-2; CDR3aa: CSASRAGAGYGYTF; CDR3nt: TGCAGTGCTAGTCGGGCAGGGGCTGGTTATGGCTACACCTTC
d_gene: NA; abundance: many; v_gene: TRBV10-3; j_gene: TRBJ2-1; CDR3aa: CAISEPGRVYNEQFF; CDR3nt: TGTGCCATCAGTGAGCCGGGCAGAGTCTACAATGAGCAGTTCTTC
d_gene: NA; abundance: NA; v_gene: TRBV4-1; j_gene: TRBJ1-1; CDR3aa: CASSQDLVWGVGFF; CDR3nt: TGCGCCAGCAGCCAAGACCTGGTTTGGGGGGTAGGTTTCTTT
d_gene: NA; abundance: few; v_gene: TRBV29-1; j_gene: TRBJ2-5; CDR3aa: CSVLTGTQKETQYF; CDR3nt: TGCAGCGTTTTAACCGGGACTCAAAAAGAGACCCAGTACTTC
d_gene: NA; abundance: few; v_gene: TRBV3-1; j_gene: TRBJ2-7; CDR3aa: CASSQSGYEQYF; CDR3nt: TGTGCCAGCAGCCAAAGCGGTTACGAGCAGTACTTC
d_gene: NA; abundance: NA; v_gene: TRBV10-1; j_gene: TRBJ2-3; CDR3aa: CATQTGTAGTDTQYF; CDR3nt: TGCGCCACCCAGACGGGGACGGCGGGGACAGATACGCAGTATTTT
d_gene: NA; abundance: once; v_gene: TRBV7-6; j_gene: TRBJ2-3; CDR3aa: CASSLDITDKQYF; CDR3nt: TGTGCCAGCAGCTTAGATATCACAGATAAGCAGTATTTT
d_gene: NA; abundance: many; v_gene: TRBV3-1; j_gene: TRBJ2-5; CDR3aa: CASSQGASGETQYF; CDR3nt: TGTGCCAGCAGCCAAGGGGCTTCTGGGGAGACCCAGTACTTC
d_gene: NA; abundance: NA; v_gene: TRBV10-3; j_gene: TRBJ2-5; CDR3aa: CAISESTWTQYF; CDR3nt: TGTGCCATCAGTGAGTCGACGTGGACCCAGTACTTC
d_gene: NA; abundance: few; v_gene: TRBV15; j_gene: TRBJ2-2; CDR3aa: CATSRFRRSNTGELFF; CDR3nt: TGTGCCACCAGCAGATTCAGGCGATCGAACACCGGGGAGCTGTTTTTT
d_gene: NA; abundance: NA; v_gene: TRBV4-2; j_gene: TRBJ2-1; CDR3aa: CASSLWTESSYNEQFF; CDR3nt: TGTGCCAGCAGCCTATGGACGGAGAGCTCCTACAATGAGCAGTTCTTC
d_gene: NA; abundance: NA; v_gene: TRBV20-1; j_gene: TRBJ1-3; CDR3aa: CSVPQGSRGNTIYF; CDR3nt: TGCAGTGTGCCACAGGGTAGTCGTGGAAACACCATATATTTT
d_gene: TRBD1; abundance: NA; v_gene: TRBV20-1; j_gene: TRBJ2-3; CDR3aa: CSAAQLGQGSTDTQYF; CDR3nt: TGCAGTGCCGCCCAGTTGGGACAGGGCAGCACAGATACGCAGTATTTT
d_gene: NA; abundance: few; v_gene: TRBV10-3; j_gene: TRBJ1-3; CDR3aa: CAISRQISGNTIYF; CDR3nt: TGTGCCATCAGCCGACAGATCTCTGGAAACACCATATATTTT
d_gene: TRBD2; abundance: NA; v_gene: TRBV20-1; j_gene: TRBJ2-5; CDR3aa: CSALGTSGGSQETQYF; CDR3nt: TGCAGTGCTCTTGGGACTAGCGGGGGGAGCCAAGAGACCCAGTACTTC
d_gene: NA; abundance: NA; v_gene: TRBV12-3/TRBV12-4; j_gene: TRBJ1-1; CDR3aa: CASSLATEAFF; CDR3nt: TGTGCCAGCAGTTTAGCGACTGAAGCTTTCTTT
d_gene: NA; abundance: NA; v_gene: TRBV7-9; j_gene: TRBJ2-3; CDR3aa: CASSLAVGPDTQYF; CDR3nt: TGTGCCAGCAGCTTAGCGGTGGGGCCAGATACGCAGTATTTT
d_gene: NA; abundance: many; v_gene: TRBV20-1; j_gene: TRBJ1-6; CDR3aa: CSASRQKPNSPLHF; CDR3nt: TGCAGTGCCAGTAGACAGAAACCAAATTCACCCCTCCACTTT
d_gene: NA; abundance: few; v_gene: TRBV12-3/TRBV12-4; j_gene: TRBJ1-1; CDR3aa: CASTSHGVPGTEAFF; CDR3nt: TGTGCCAGCACCTCCCATGGGGTTCCGGGCACTGAAGCTTTCTTT
d_gene: NA; abundance: NA; v_gene: TRBV12-3/TRBV12-4; j_gene: TRBJ1-1; CDR3aa: CASSLSWNTEAFF; CDR3nt: TGTGCCAGCAGTTTATCCTGGAACACTGAAGCTTTCTTT
d_gene: NA; abundance: few; v_gene: TRBV6-1; j_gene: TRBJ2-3; CDR3aa: CASRPGQRTDTQYF; CDR3nt: TGTGCCAGCAGACCCGGACAGAGGACAGATACGCAGTATTTT
d_gene: TRBD1; abundance: NA; v_gene: TRBV29-1; j_gene: TRBJ2-3; CDR3aa: CSVQPGTGGLDTQYF; CDR3nt: TGCAGCGTTCAACCCGGGACAGGGGGATTAGATACGCAGTATTTT